Listed below are T cell receptor beta chains from one sample, sequenced in a study of shared clonotypes between healthy human individuals. Generated by immunoSEQ multiplex PCR, the TCRdb table keeps only in-frame clones and is missing some. The data show over a million clones, about four fifths seen once. The specimen sequenced was memory CD4+ T cells from PBMCs. The receptors here all came from a man between 18 and 35 years old in good health. Some clones in this sample may be carry-over from other donors' samples. CDR3s include the opening cysteine and the closing phenylalanine or tryptophan.

v_call: TRBV4-2
cdr3_aa: CASSQDRYGETQYF

v_call: TRBV9
cdr3_aa: CASSVVGYPGTIYF

v_call: TRBV28
cdr3_aa: CASSDNGVGSYNEQFF

v_call: TRBV11-2
cdr3_aa: CASSPPGGRVTDTQYF

v_call: TRBV7-3
cdr3_aa: CASSLTGGDVEGEQYF

v_call: TRBV5-4
cdr3_aa: CASSLGVRVETQYF

v_call: TRBV5-1
cdr3_aa: CASSFSGLAGLERGTDTQYF

v_call: TRBV29-1
cdr3_aa: CSVEGRGNEKLFF

v_call: TRBV6-6
cdr3_aa: CASSSDPTGELFF

v_call: TRBV28
cdr3_aa: CASSGSLKSDSPLHF

v_call: TRBV5-1
cdr3_aa: CASSTALNTEAFF

v_call: TRBV18
cdr3_aa: CASSVTGSYEQYF

v_call: TRBV5-1
cdr3_aa: CASSLGGRGTDTQYF

v_call: TRBV28
cdr3_aa: CASSLGGEGLNEQFF

v_call: TRBV7-5
cdr3_aa: CVRSGEDRDTPTYEQYF

v_call: TRBV4-1
cdr3_aa: CASSRGNTDTQYF

v_call: TRBV28
cdr3_aa: CASTGLDVYQDTQYF

v_call: TRBV5-1
cdr3_aa: CASSTQGALGGELFF

v_call: TRBV5-1
cdr3_aa: CASSRTGIYNEQFF

v_call: TRBV29-1
cdr3_aa: CSVGTEAFF

v_call: TRBV30
cdr3_aa: CAWSRTGALMNTEAFF

v_call: TRBV18
cdr3_aa: CASSASANYGYTF

v_call: TRBV7-2
cdr3_aa: CASSEGGTSSYEQYF

v_call: TRBV28
cdr3_aa: CASSLRGRNLEQYF

v_call: TRBV7-2
cdr3_aa: CASTLGTGSDTQYF

v_call: TRBV4-1
cdr3_aa: CASRKGGAGGGTEAFF

v_call: TRBV27
cdr3_aa: CASSLGAEVWNEQYF

v_call: TRBV28
cdr3_aa: CASSPGQGRAFF

v_call: TRBV10-3
cdr3_aa: CAISDRPGEKLFF

v_call: TRBV2
cdr3_aa: CAGNRQGYGYTF

v_call: TRBV7-8
cdr3_aa: CASSLGARDSLYGYTF

v_call: TRBV4-1
cdr3_aa: CASSQGLQPRARVEQYF

v_call: TRBV27
cdr3_aa: CASSLSYAPSGSSEQYF

v_call: TRBV11-2
cdr3_aa: CASSSLRSGSRSYEQYF

v_call: TRBV10-3
cdr3_aa: CAISETDRPYEQYF

v_call: TRBV11-2
cdr3_aa: CASSLGSGAGYGYTF

v_call: TRBV4-3
cdr3_aa: CASSQNSLADNQPQHF

v_call: TRBV28
cdr3_aa: CASSSIGLAANEQFF

v_call: TRBV18
cdr3_aa: CASSPRAGTGELFF

v_call: TRBV15
cdr3_aa: CATSSGQGGNTEAFF

v_call: TRBV6-5
cdr3_aa: CASSYSRRTETQYF